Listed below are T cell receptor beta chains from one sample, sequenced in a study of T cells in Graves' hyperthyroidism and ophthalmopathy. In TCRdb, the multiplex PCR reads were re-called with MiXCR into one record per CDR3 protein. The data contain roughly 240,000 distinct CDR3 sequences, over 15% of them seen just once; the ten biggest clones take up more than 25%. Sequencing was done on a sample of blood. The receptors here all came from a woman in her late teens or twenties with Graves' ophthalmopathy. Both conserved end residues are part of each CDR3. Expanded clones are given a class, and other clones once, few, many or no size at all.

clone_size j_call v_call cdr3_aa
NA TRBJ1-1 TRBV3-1 CASGWQGGTEAFF
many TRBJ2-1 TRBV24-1 CATSDLGGAYNEQFF
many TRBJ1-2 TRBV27 CASTPNYRGRYGYTF
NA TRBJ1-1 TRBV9 CASSPGQTNTEAFF
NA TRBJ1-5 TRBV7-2 CASSLALTMQPQHF
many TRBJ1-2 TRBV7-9 CASSFSARGGYTF
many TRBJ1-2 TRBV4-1 CASSQSMAEDYGYTF
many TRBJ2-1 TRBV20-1 CSADRAGTRSYNEQFF
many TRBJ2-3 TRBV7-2 CASSRDYTDTQYF
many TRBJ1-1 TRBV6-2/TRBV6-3 CASNTRTGEAFF
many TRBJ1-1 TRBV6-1 CASSRGTANTEAFF
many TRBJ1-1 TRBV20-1 CSALRGAGGDTEAFF
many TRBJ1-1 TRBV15 CATSRELDRVNTEAFF
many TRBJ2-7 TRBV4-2 CASSDRVAEQYF
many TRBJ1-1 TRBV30 CAWILPGMILMNTEAFF
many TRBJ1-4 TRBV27 CASSSGPRNEKLFF
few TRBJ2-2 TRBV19 CASSNREDTGELFF
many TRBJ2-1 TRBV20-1 CSARDILAGGPFHEQFF
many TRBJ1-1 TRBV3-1 CASSPANRMNTEAFF
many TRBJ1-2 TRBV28 CASSLVGIGYTF
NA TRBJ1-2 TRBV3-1 CASSQGGGGAGYTF
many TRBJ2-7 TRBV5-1 CASSLIAGTYEQYF
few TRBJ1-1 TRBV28 CASSFAAFGEGPQTGRRTEAFF
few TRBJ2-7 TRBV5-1 CASSLVSVESYEQYF
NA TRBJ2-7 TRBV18 CASKLRSSYEQYF
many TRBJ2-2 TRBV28 CASKRGRATGELFF
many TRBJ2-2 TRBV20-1 CSATLAGWANTGELFF
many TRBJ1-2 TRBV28 CASSLDLNYGYTF
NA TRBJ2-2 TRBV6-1 CASSEGGIITGELFF
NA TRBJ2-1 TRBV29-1 CSVSYPGTSGRAGNEQFF
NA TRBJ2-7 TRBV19 CASGQSYEQYF
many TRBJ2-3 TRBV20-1 CSARDRGLGTDTQYF
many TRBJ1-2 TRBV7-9 CASRRKGAYGSYGYTF
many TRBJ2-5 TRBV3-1 CASSQDRAGTQYF
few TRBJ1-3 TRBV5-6 CASSPASGNTIYF
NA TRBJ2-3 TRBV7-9 CASNDGGTDTQYF
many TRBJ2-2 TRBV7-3 CASSSPSDSSNTGELFF
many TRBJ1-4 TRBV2 CASSPQVGYEKLFF
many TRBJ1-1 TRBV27 CASSPRTGATEAFF
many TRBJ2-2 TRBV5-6 CASFSGATGELFF
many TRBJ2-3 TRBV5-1 CASSSSLADTQYF
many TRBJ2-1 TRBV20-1 CSARVTGGDEQFF
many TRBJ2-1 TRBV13 CASSLTVNNEQFF
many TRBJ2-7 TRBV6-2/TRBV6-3 CASSYVMGSDEQYF
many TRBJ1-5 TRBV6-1 CASSGQVQGNQPQHF
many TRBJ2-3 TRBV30 CAWSSRLSTDTQYF
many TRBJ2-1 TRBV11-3 CASSLRLAGFLSSYNEQFF
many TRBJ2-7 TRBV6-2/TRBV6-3 CASSYGPLEQYF
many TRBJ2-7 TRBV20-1 CSAPQPGQGINEQYF
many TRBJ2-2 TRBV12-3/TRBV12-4 CASRSPGELFF